This TCR beta chain is from a study of early T cells in non-severe SARS-CoV-2 infection. Via MiXCR, TCRdb re-called the 5' RACE reads, giving one row per CDR3 protein. The data contain more than 90,000 distinct CDR3 sequences, less than 15% of them singletons. This CDR3 is built from 17 residues. The germline V gene encodes CDR1 MNHEY and CDR2 SVGEGT. J was trimmed by 9 bases and V by 7 bases; bases with no gene match: 13. The clonotype was recovered from an adult who was a healthcare worker with PCR-confirmed SARS-CoV-2 infection or an uninfected control (not recorded which). What was sequenced was whole blood. V is TRBV6-2 or TRBV6-3 and J is TRBJ2-2; TRBD2 matches at 14 bases. The CDR3 nucleotides are TGTGCCAGCACCAGACTAGCGGGGGGGCTGGTGCCCCGGGAGCTGTTTTTT. As protein: CASTRLAGGLVPRELFF.